This T cell receptor beta chain was documented in a study of CD8+ T cells in alopecia areata. Study background: Tofacitinib was taken orally by treated patients, and the dose was 5 to 10 mg twice daily. Notes on the study in general: Sequencing of scalp samples also captures resident alphabeta T cells of normal skin. Under tofacitinib, fewer expanded CD8+ clones appeared among the top 100 scalp clones.

This CDR3 is built from 13 residues. Germline V gene lookup returns CDR1 SNHLY and CDR2 FYNNEI. V was clipped by 7 bases and J by 9 bases; unmatched bases: 9. Treatment described: oral pan-JAK inhibitor, 5-10 mg twice daily. This clone was recorded a few times. What it binds is not known. cDNA prepared by RNA extraction and subsequent reverse transcription served as the template for sequencing. Only in-frame clones appear in the TCRdb table, and some are missing; sequencing was by immunoSEQ multiplex PCR. The repertoire has tens of thousands of clones, 29% of them found once; the top ten carry around 14%.

The specimen was CD8+ T cells sorted from blood, collected at week 4, from a patient treated with tofacitinib. The source of this sequence is a human donor with alopecia areata. V is TRBV2 and J is TRBJ2-1; 7 bases are a match to TRBD2. The DNA of the CDR3 is TGTGCCAGCACCTTGCTTGGGAGGGGTGAGCAGTTCTTC. Translated: CASTLLGRGEQFF.